The sequence of this T cell receptor beta chain was determined in a study of blood T cell repertoires in COVID-19. As for the study in general: Samples came from the United States, Italy and Spain, spanning acute and convalescent COVID-19.

Study members were between about 18 and 100 years old and lived in 25 or so US regions. With 5 bases clipped from V and 8 bases from J, the junction kept 5 bases outside the gene matches. The CDR3 contains 12 residues. The germline gives CDR1 SNHLY, CDR2 FYNNEI. Authors' data handling: For nucleated cells, counts were estimated from reference gene primer amplification. The assay was immunoSEQ multiplex PCR, and TCRdb's table has in-frame clones only and misses some. Clonal size and the V and J genes are those of that table, whereas D and trimming came from the DNA. The table records under 300,000 clones, around 83% of them present only once.

What was sequenced was PBMCs or T cells enriched from blood (not recorded which). This clonotype was obtained from a woman between 50 and 59 years old who had been exposed to COVID-19. V gene TRBV2 combines with J gene TRBJ1-1, with 7 positions matching TRBD1. The DNA of the CDR3 is TGTGCCAGCAGTTTTACAGGGGAAGAAGCTTTCTTT. Protein: CASSFTGEEAFF. Variable domain in full (rest from reference TRBV2 and TRBJ1-1): EPEVTQTPSHQVTQMGQEVILRCVPISNHLYFYWYRQILGQKVEFLVSFYNNEISEKSEIFDDQFSVERPDGSNFTLKIRSTKLEDSAMYFCASSFTGEEAFFGQGTRLTVV.